The 18 T cell receptor beta chains presented below share a single source sample, sequenced in a study of siplizumab effects on memory and regulatory T cells. This table comes from immunoSEQ multiplex PCR, and its TCRdb copy is limited to in-frame clones, with some not included. The sample records approximately 68,000 clones, roughly nine tenths being singletons. The sequenced material came from CD8+ T cells sorted from blood. The source is a human donor in good health.

The chain employs TRBV2 and TRBJ2-7, with D perhaps being TRBD1 or TRBD2 (7 bases each). The CDR3 has 14 amino acids. V lost 1 base and J lost 4, with 11 bases in between. CDR1 is SNHLY and CDR2 is FYNNEI in the germline V gene. The CDR3 spells CASSEGRGGYEQYF. The CDR3 DNA sequence: TGTGCCAGCAGTGAAGGCAGGGGGGGGTACGAGCAGTACTTC.

The chain carries TRBV19 and TRBJ2-3; D not certain. This CDR3 has 13 amino acids. V shed 1 base and J shed 6 bases, with 8 bases lying between them. From germline, CDR1 is LNHDA and CDR2 SQIVND (reference sequence). CDR3 in DNA: TGTGCCAGTAGTATAGCTTCTTGGGATACGCAGTATTTT. It codes for CASSIASWDTQYF.

J is TRBJ2-3 and V is TRBV19; D may be TRBD1 (6 bases). CDR1 is LNHDA and CDR2 is SQIVND in the germline V gene (reference sequence). V gave up 7 bases and J gave up 0 bases, with 11 bases separating them. The CDR3 runs 14 residues. Here the CDR3 DNA reads TGTGCCAGTACCATGGGACATAGCACAGATACGCAGTATTTT. It is translated as CASTMGHSTDTQYF.

With regard to this clone: An end of the junction differs from the germline gene, which may be a read error. This chain connects TRBV7-7 to TRBJ2-5; D gene unclear. The better agreement between TRBJ2-7 and the DNA end casts doubt on the J call. The germline V gene encodes CDR1 SSHAT and CDR2 FNYEAQ (reference sequence). CDR3 length: 13 amino acids. This CDR3 reads CASSNRIGYEQYF. The CDR3 DNA reads as TGTGCTAGCAGCAATCGTATCGGCTACGAGCAGTACTTC.

CDR3 bases: TGTGCCAGCAGCTACTCAGGAGTTAACTATGGCTACACCTTC. Amino acids: CASSYSGVNYGYTF. V usage is TRBV5-4 and J usage is TRBJ1-2; D ambiguous. CDR1 is SGHNT, CDR2 YYREEE, per germline (reference sequence). The CDR3 runs 14 residues. V dropped 3 bases and J dropped 1 base, with 10 bases sitting between them.

This chain joins TRBV27 and TRBJ2-1; unclear D gene. There are 14 residues in the CDR3. CDR1 MNHEY and CDR2 SMNVEV come from the germline V gene (reference sequence). V was cut by 4 bases and J by 6 bases, with 13 bases left in between. The CDR3 sequence: CASSYLETFNEQFF. The CDR3, as DNA: TGTGCCAGCAGTTATTTAGAAACATTCAATGAGCAGTTCTTC.

The CDR3 DNA reads as TGTGCCAGCAGCGACGACAGGGGACCCTCCTACAATGAGCAGTTCTTC. Translating gives CASSDDRGPSYNEQFF. This chain uses TRBV9 with TRBJ2-1; 8 bases are shared with TRBD1. CDR1 and CDR2 from the germline V gene are SGDLS and YYNGEE. The trim removed 3 bases at V and 0 bases at J, leaving 5 bases unmatched. The CDR3 totals 16 residues. Supplemented by reference TRBV9 and TRBJ2-1, the full variable domain reads DSGVTQTPKHLITATGQRVTLRCSPRSGDLSVYWYQQSLDQGLQFLIQYYNGEERAKGNILERFSAQQFPDLHSELNLSSLELGDSALYFCASSDDRGPSYNEQFFGPGTRLTVL.

The chain recombines TRBV9 with TRBJ2-3; no firm D call. CDR1 SGDLS and CDR2 YYNGEE come from the germline V gene. Trimming stripped 2 bases from V and 2 bases from J, with 9 bases between. The CDR3 has 14 residues. The CDR3 DNA is TGTGCCAGCAGCGTGAGTGGGTTCACAGATACGCAGTATTTT. Translation: CASSVSGFTDTQYF.

CDR3 DNA sequence: TGTGCCAGCTCACCACCGTCGTCGCGGGGGGGCACGAGTGAGCAGTTCTTC. Protein: CASSPPSSRGGTSEQFF. The genes are TRBV18 and TRBJ2-1, with 9 bases aligning to TRBD2. Trimming cost V 0 bases and J 9 bases; bases outside gene matches: 12. Per the germline V gene, CDR1 is KGHSH and CDR2 is LQKENI. CDR3 size: 17 residues.

The chain links TRBV9 to TRBJ2-2, with D hard to call. Trimming took 0 bases from V and 4 from J, leaving 13 bases between them. Germline V gene sequence: CDR1 SGDLS, CDR2 YYNGEE. The CDR3 has 16 residues. The CDR3 bases are TGTGCCAGCAGCGTAGAAAGCTGGGTGAGCACCGGGGAGCTGTTTTTT. Its protein is CASSVESWVSTGELFF.

Concerning this clone itself: Other DNA sequences in the same sample also yield this CDR3. The chain employs TRBV10-2 and TRBJ2-7; 8 bases are a match to TRBD2. This CDR3 contains 12 residues. Germline V gene lookup returns CDR1 WSHSY and CDR2 SAAADI. The CDR3, as DNA: TGCGCTAGCGGGACTCTCTCCTACGAGCAGTACTTC. Translating it yields CASGTLSYEQYF.

This rearrangement joins TRBV7-9 to TRBJ1-2; 8 bases fit TRBD1. Germline CDR1 and CDR2: SEHNR and FQNEAQ (reference sequence). This CDR3 spans 15 amino acids. Trimming at V came to 6 bases and at J to 4 bases, leaving 10 bases not matched to a gene. CDR3 nucleotide sequence: TGTGCCAGCAGTCCCACGACAGGGGCGGTCTATGGCTACACCTTC. Protein sequence: CASSPTTGAVYGYTF.

V gene TRBV6-1 combines with J gene TRBJ2-1; 9 bases are shared with TRBD2. V lost 0 bases, J lost 9 bases, and 9 bases stayed unmatched. The germline V gene has CDR1 MNHNS and CDR2 SASEGT. The length of the CDR3 is 16 residues. The CDR3 region has the DNA TGTGCCAGCAGTGAAGCCGGCGGGGGGGGAGGGAGTGAGCAGTTCTTC. This sequence encodes CASSEAGGGGGSEQFF.

The rearrangement joins TRBV7-9 to TRBJ2-5, with D uncertain. The CDR3 loop spans 12 amino acids. Trimming removed 3 bases from V and 5 bases from J, with 7 bases in between. Per germline, CDR1 SEHNR and CDR2 FQNEAQ (reference sequence). Written as DNA, the CDR3 is TGTGCCAGCAGCTTCCCCACGGAGACCCAGTACTTC. This gives the protein CASSFPTETQYF.

With regard to this clone: This sample also contains other DNA sequences that code for the same CDR3. V gene TRBV5-6 combines with J gene TRBJ1-1, with D perhaps matching TRBD1 (6 bases). The ends were cut back, 4 bases at V and 7 bases at J, with 23 bases in the middle. In germline, CDR1 is SGHDT, CDR2 YYEEEE. This CDR3 spans 16 amino acids. In DNA, the CDR3 is TGTGCCAGCAGCCTGGGAGGGCGCGCTACCAGGGGTGAAGCTTTCTTT. Protein product: CASSLGGRATRGEAFF.

The J gene is TRBJ1-2, the V gene TRBV14, with D tentatively TRBD1 (5 bases). Germline CDR1 reads SGHDN; CDR2 reads FVKESK. Trimming left V 5 bases short and J 0 bases short, with 13 bases between. The CDR3 contains 15 residues. The CDR3 sequence is CASSNRATANYGYTF. The CDR3 bases are TGTGCCAGCAGCAATAGGGCGACAGCTAACTATGGCTACACCTTC.

The genes are TRBV19 and TRBJ2-1, with a weak D call TRBD1 (5 bases). This CDR3 contains 14 residues. V was clipped by 5 bases and J by 2 bases, with 10 bases between them. CDR1 is LNHDA, CDR2 SQIVND, per germline (reference sequence). In nucleotides, the CDR3 is TGTGCCAGTAGTCTCCGGACACCCTACAATGAGCAGTTCTTC. This sequence encodes CASSLRTPYNEQFF.

The chain couples TRBV19 to TRBJ2-5, with D tentatively TRBD1 or TRBD2 (6 bases each). The J call may not be correct, given that the DNA end is closer to TRBJ2-7. The length of the CDR3 is 16 residues. Germline V gene lookup returns CDR1 LNHDA and CDR2 SQIVND (reference sequence). The CDR3 region has the DNA TGTGCCAGTAGTATAACAGGGACTCCTACTGGCTACGAGCAGTACTTC. Translation gives CASSITGTPTGYEQYF.